The 11 T cell receptor beta chains below were found in one sample sequenced in a study of post-analysis software for immune sequencing data. Notes on the study in general: TRBV segments more frequent in patients than in controls numbered a few and included TRBV5-6, TRBV5-1 and TRBV20-1.

The authors incorporated unique molecular identifiers into the TCR beta cDNA libraries. MiXCR, run by TCRdb on the PCR reads, gives a single entry per CDR3 protein. The data hold around 200,000 distinct CDR3 sequences, with approximately 30% observed a single time. These receptors have no identified antigens. The specimen was blood. The receptors were gathered from a girl between 2 and 17 years old with multiple sclerosis.

V gene TRBV27 combines with J gene TRBJ1-2; 10 nucleotides align to TRBD1. CDR3 length: 15 amino acids. J was trimmed by 8 bases and V by 6 bases; bases with no gene match: 12. In germline, CDR1 is MNHEY, CDR2 SMNVEV (reference sequence). In nucleotides, the CDR3 is TGTGCCAGCAGCGCTTTAGTGGGACAGGGGATCGGCTACACCTTC. This translates into CASSALVGQGIGYTF.

This clonotype came up a few times. The chain uses TRBV28 and TRBJ2-2, with 7 bases identical to TRBD2. The junction had 7 bases not matched to a gene; V was cut back by 8 bases and J by 4 bases. This CDR3 is 14 amino acids long. Germline loops: CDR1 MDHEN, CDR2 SYDVKM. The CDR3 loop reads CASGSGGSTGELFF. CDR3 coding DNA: TGTGCCAGCGGGTCGGGCGGGAGCACCGGGGAGCTGTTTTTT.

The chain links TRBV28 to TRBJ2-5; 11 bases agree with TRBD1. V shed 6 bases, J shed 5 bases, and the junction held 11 bases outside the gene matches. This CDR3 contains 16 residues. The germline gives CDR1 MDHEN, CDR2 SYDVKM. Written as DNA, the CDR3 is TGTGCCAGCAGGCCACGGGGACAGGGGGATCGGGAGACCCAGTACTTC. Its protein is CASRPRGQGDRETQYF. Complete variable domain (other parts from reference TRBV28 and TRBJ2-5): DVKVTQSSRYLVKRTGEKVFLECVQDMDHENMFWYRQDPGLGLRLIYFSYDVKMKEKGDIPEGYSVSREKKERFSLILESASTNQTSMYLCASRPRGQGDRETQYFGPGTRLLVL.

This clonotype was detected only once. This sequence joins TRBV12-3 or TRBV12-4 and TRBJ1-1, with 7 bases lining up with TRBD1. The junction had 6 bases not matched to a gene; V was cut back by 7 bases and J by 1 base. CDR3 length equals 14 residues. The CDR3 DNA follows: TGTGCCAGCAAAATAGGACAGGCGAACACTGAAGCTTTCTTT. The encoded protein is CASKIGQANTEAFF.

This clonotype was found a few times. The chain is built from TRBV29-1 and TRBJ1-5; 7 positions match TRBD1. This CDR3 is 16 amino acids long. After removal of 6 bases from V and 2 bases from J, the junction contained 13 bases not matched to a gene. The germline CDR1 and CDR2 sequences are SQVTM and ANQGSEA. The CDR3: CSVLDREVMGNQPQHF. CDR3 coding DNA: TGCAGCGTCCTCGACAGGGAAGTAATGGGCAATCAGCCCCAGCATTTT.

Remarks on this clonotype: Just one base apart from a much larger clone, this may be a read error. V is TRBV5-1 and J is TRBJ2-5; 9 nucleotides align to TRBD2. The CDR3 extends over 15 amino acids. Germline assignment: CDR1 SGHRS and CDR2 YFSETQ. CDR3 in amino acids: CTSSIRAGGAETQYF. The CDR3 DNA is TGCACCAGCAGCATCAGAGCGGGGGGAGCAGAGACCCAGTACTTC.

V usage is TRBV12-3 or TRBV12-4 and J usage is TRBJ1-1; TRBD1 aligns across 8 bases. V lost 4 bases, J lost 4 bases, and 8 bases stayed unmatched. This CDR3 region has 15 residues. The CDR3 spells CASSSRDRWSTEAFF. CDR3 DNA sequence: TGTGCCAGCAGTTCACGGGACAGGTGGAGCACTGAAGCTTTCTTT.

Only a few counts were recorded for this clonotype. The chain links TRBV6-1 to TRBJ1-2; 8 bases are shared with TRBD1. J gave up 5 bases and V 4 bases, and 6 bases lay outside the gene matches. Germline V gene sequence: CDR1 MNHNS, CDR2 SASEGT. This CDR3 spans 14 amino acids. The CDR3 region has the DNA TGTGCCAGCAGTGGTCGGGACAGGATTTATGGCTACACCTTC. This translates into CASSGRDRIYGYTF.

The chain uses TRBV13 and TRBJ2-1; D gene ambiguous. The CDR3 loop spans 12 amino acids. Germline CDR1 PRHDT, CDR2 FYEKMQ (reference sequence). V was cut by 3 bases and J by 7 bases, with 7 bases left in between. CDR3 in amino acids: CASSLFRNEQFF. CDR3 DNA: TGTGCCAGCAGCTTGTTCCGGAATGAGCAGTTCTTC.

This clonotype was observed a few times. The chain combines TRBV5-6 with TRBJ1-2; unclear D gene. V shed 0 bases and J shed 8 bases, with 17 bases lying between them. From germline, CDR1 is SGHDT and CDR2 YYEEEE. There are 15 residues in the CDR3. CDR3 nucleotides: TGTGCCAGCAGCTTGGCCGGGCGGGGTGAGGCGGGCTACACCTTC. It codes for CASSLAGRGEAGYTF.

The chain is built from TRBV9 and TRBJ2-2; D could derive from TRBD1 or TRBD2 (6 bases each). The CDR3 consists of 18 residues. The V gene's germline CDR1 is SGDLS and CDR2 YYNGEE. V lost 4 bases and J 5 bases, leaving 24 bases between the germline ends. CDR3 DNA: TGTGCCAGCAGCCCCTCGAGAGGGGGGTGGGGAAAAACCGGGGAGCTGTTTTTT. Translated: CASSPSRGGWGKTGELFF.